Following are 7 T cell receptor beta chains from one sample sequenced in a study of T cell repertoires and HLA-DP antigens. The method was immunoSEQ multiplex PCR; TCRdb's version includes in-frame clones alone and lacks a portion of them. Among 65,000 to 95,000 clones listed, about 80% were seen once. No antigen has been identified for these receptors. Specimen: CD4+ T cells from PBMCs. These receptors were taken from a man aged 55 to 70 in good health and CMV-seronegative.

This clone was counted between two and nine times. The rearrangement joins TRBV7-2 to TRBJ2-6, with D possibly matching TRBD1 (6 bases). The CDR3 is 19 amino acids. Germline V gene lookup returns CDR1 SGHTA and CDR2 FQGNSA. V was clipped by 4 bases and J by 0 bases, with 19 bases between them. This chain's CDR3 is CASSSDLGTYYSGANVLTF. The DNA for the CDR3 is TGTGCCAGCAGCTCGGACCTCGGGACATATTACTCTGGGGCCAACGTCCTGACTTTC.

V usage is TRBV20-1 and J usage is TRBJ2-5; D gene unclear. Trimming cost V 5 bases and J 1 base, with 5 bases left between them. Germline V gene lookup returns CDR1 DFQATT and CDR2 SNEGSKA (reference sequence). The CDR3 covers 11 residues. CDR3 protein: CSAFAQETQYF. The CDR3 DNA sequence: TGCAGTGCTTTCGCCCAAGAGACCCAGTACTTC.

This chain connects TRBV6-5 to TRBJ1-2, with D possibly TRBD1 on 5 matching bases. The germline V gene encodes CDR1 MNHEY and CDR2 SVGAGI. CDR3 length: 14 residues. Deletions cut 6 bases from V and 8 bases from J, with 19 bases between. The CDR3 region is CASSSPGGTRGYTF. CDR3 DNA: TGTGCCAGCAGCTCACCTGGGGGAACCCGAGGCTACACCTTC.

Written as DNA, the CDR3 is TGTGCCAGCAGCCACAGGGGAAACTATGGCTACACCTTC. Amino acids: CASSHRGNYGYTF. V usage is TRBV28 and J usage is TRBJ1-2; 7 bases fit TRBD1. Germline loops: CDR1 MDHEN, CDR2 SYDVKM. J lost 2 bases, V lost 6 bases, and 3 bases had no gene match. The CDR3 contains 13 residues.

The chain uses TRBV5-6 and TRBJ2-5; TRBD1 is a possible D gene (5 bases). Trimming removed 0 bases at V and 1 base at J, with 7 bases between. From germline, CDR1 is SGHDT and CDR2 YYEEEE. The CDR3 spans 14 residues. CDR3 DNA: TGTGCCAGCAGCTTGGGGCAGGGCCAAGAGACCCAGTACTTC. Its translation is CASSLGQGQETQYF. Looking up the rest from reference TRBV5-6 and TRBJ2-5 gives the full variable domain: DAGVTQSPTHLIKTRGQQVTLRCSPKSGHDTVSWYQQALGQGPQFIFQYYEEEERQRGNFPDRFSGHQFPNYSSELNVNALLLGDSALYLCASSLGQGQETQYFGPGTRLLVL.

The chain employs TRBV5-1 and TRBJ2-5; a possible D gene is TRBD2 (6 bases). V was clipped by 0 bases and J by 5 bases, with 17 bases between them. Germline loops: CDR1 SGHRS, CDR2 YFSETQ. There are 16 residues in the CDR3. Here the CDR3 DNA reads TGCGCCAGCAGCTTGGAGACTAGAGGAGGCTGGGAGACCCAGTACTTC. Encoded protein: CASSLETRGGWETQYF.

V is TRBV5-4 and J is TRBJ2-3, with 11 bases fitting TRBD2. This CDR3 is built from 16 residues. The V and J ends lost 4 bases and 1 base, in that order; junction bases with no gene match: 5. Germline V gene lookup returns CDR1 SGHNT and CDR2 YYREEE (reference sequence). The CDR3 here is CASSGGGLAGTDTQYF. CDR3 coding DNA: TGTGCCAGCAGCGGGGGGGGACTAGCGGGCACAGATACGCAGTATTTT.